The 29 T cell receptor beta chains below come from one sample, sequenced in a study of blood T cell repertoires in COVID-19. Assay used: immunoSEQ multiplex PCR; TCRdb lists only in-frame clones, some missing. The sample lists approximately 120,000 clones; about 86% were seen once. Material for sequencing was peripheral blood. These receptors came from a man at least 80 years old with active or convalescent COVID-19.

J is TRBJ1-5 and V is TRBV19, with 7 positions matching TRBD1. From germline, CDR1 is LNHDA and CDR2 SQIVND (reference sequence). The CDR3 extends over 16 amino acids. The V gene end was trimmed by 4 bases and the J gene end by 3 bases; junction bases not matched to a gene: 9. DNA for the CDR3: TGTGCCAGTAGTAATCCAAGACAGGGTGCCAATCAGCCCCAGCATTTT. Protein sequence: CASSNPRQGANQPQHF.

The chain recombines TRBV6-5 with TRBJ1-5, with D possibly being TRBD1 (5 bases). V lost 6 bases and J lost 7, with 16 bases in between. Germline V gives CDR1 MNHEY, CDR2 SVGAGI. The CDR3 sequence is 14 residues long. In nucleotides, the CDR3 is TGTGCCAGCAGCTTGTCAGGCCGGGGGCAGCCCCAGCATTTT. Translating it yields CASSLSGRGQPQHF.

This clone has a single count. The chain links TRBV14 to TRBJ2-2; 7 bases fit TRBD2. Germline assignment: CDR1 SGHDN and CDR2 FVKESK. CDR3 length equals 18 residues. The V gene end was trimmed by 4 bases and the J gene end by 3 bases; junction bases not matched to a gene: 14. The CDR3 loop reads CASSPWEGAAYYTGELFF. The CDR3 DNA is TGTGCCAGCAGCCCGTGGGAGGGAGCCGCCTACTACACCGGGGAGCTGTTTTTT.

V and J are TRBV6-1 and TRBJ1-4; D remains unclear. V lost 1 base and J lost 2, with 11 bases in between. Germline values: CDR1 MNHNS, CDR2 SASEGT. This CDR3 spans 16 amino acids. CDR3: CASSEDRRSTNEKLFF. The CDR3 bases are TGTGCCAGCAGTGAAGACAGAAGGTCGACTAATGAAAAACTGTTTTTT.

This clone was seen only a few times. The CDR3 DNA reads as TGTGCCAGCATCCCCCCCTGGCGCGGGGCTAGGGGGGGGATCTACGAGCAGTACTTC. Translation: CASIPPWRGARGGIYEQYF. The genes are TRBV11-3 and TRBJ2-7, with a weak D call TRBD2 (7 bases). The CDR3 totals 19 residues. Germline V gives CDR1 SGHNT, CDR2 YENEEA. V was trimmed by 7 bases and J by 3 bases, leaving 31 bases between them.

The rearrangement links TRBV6-4 to TRBJ2-1; 12 bases are a match to TRBD1. The V gene end was trimmed by 0 bases and the J gene end by 10 bases; junction bases not matched to a gene: 7. This CDR3 is 16 amino acids long. The germline CDR1 and CDR2 sequences are MRHNA and SNTAGT. The CDR3 loop reads CASSDSWDRGLREQFF. The CDR3 DNA sequence: TGTGCCAGCAGTGACTCGTGGGACAGGGGGCTTCGAGAGCAGTTCTTC.

The V and J genes are TRBV5-6 and TRBJ1-6; possible D gene TRBD1, 5 bases. Per germline, CDR1 SGHDT and CDR2 YYEEEE. The CDR3 loop spans 12 amino acids. The V end was cut by 4 bases, the J end by 7 bases, with 6 bases between. The CDR3 here is CASSPGNSPLHF. DNA for the CDR3: TGTGCCAGCAGCCCAGGGAATTCACCCCTCCACTTT.

This clone is a singleton in its sample. The J gene is TRBJ2-7, the V gene TRBV4-2; 11 bases agree with TRBD2. The CDR3 loop spans 16 amino acids. Trimming at V came to 3 bases and at J to 0 bases, leaving 4 bases not matched to a gene. In germline, CDR1 is LGHNA, CDR2 YNFKEQ. CDR3 sequence: CASSHVLAGDSYEQYF. In DNA form, the CDR3 reads TGTGCCAGCAGCCACGTACTAGCGGGGGACTCCTACGAGCAGTACTTC.

This clone was recorded only once. The rearrangement links TRBV15 to TRBJ2-2; TRBD2 aligns across 11 bases. The V segment lost 5 bases and the J segment 6 bases; nucleotides outside the gene matches: 8. CDR1 is LNHNV and CDR2 is YYDKDF in the germline V gene (reference sequence). CDR3 length: 16 amino acids. The CDR3 reads CATSPRVSGGAGELFF. The CDR3 DNA follows: TGTGCCACCAGCCCCCGGGTTAGCGGGGGGGCCGGGGAGCTGTTTTTT. Using reference TRBV15 and TRBJ2-2 for the parts outside the CDR3, the full variable domain is DAMVIQNPRYQVTQFGKPVTLSCSQTLNHNVMYWYQQKSSQAPKLLFHYYDKDFNNEADTPDNFQSRRPNTSFCFLDIRSPGLGDTAMYLCATSPRVSGGAGELFFGEGSRLTVL.

The chain recombines TRBV9 with TRBJ2-3; D remains unclear. The V end was cut by 3 bases, the J end by 0 bases, with 5 bases between. This CDR3 spans 13 amino acids. The germline CDR1 and CDR2 sequences are SGDLS and YYNGEE. CDR3 coding DNA: TGTGCCAGCAGCGCCTCTAGCACAGATACGCAGTATTTT. Its protein is CASSASSTDTQYF.

The rearrangement links TRBV7-3 to TRBJ2-5, with D possibly being TRBD1 (5 bases). CDR3 length: 19 amino acids. Germline lookup yields CDR1 SGHTA and CDR2 FQGTGA. Trimming removed 3 bases from V and 2 bases from J, with 25 bases in between. As DNA, the CDR3 is TGTGCCAGCAGCTTTATTTTTGGGGCAAGGGGTTGTTTGCAAGAGACCCAGTACTTC. It is translated as CASSFIFGARGCLQETQYF.

This clone has a handful of counts. The chain is built from TRBV28 and TRBJ2-1, with D maybe TRBD2 (7 bases). CDR1 is MDHEN, CDR2 SYDVKM, per germline. V dropped 5 bases and J dropped 9 bases, with 14 bases sitting between them. This CDR3 contains 13 residues. The CDR3 nucleotides read TGTGCCAGCAGTCCCGGCGGGGGCGTTGAGCAGTTCTTC. Residues: CASSPGGGVEQFF.

Here the CDR3 reads CASRSQGDGEFF. The CDR3 DNA sequence: TGTGCCAGCAGATCCCAGGGGGATGGAGAGTTCTTC. J is TRBJ2-1 and V is TRBV7-9; 7 positions match TRBD1. The CDR3 covers 12 residues. The ends lost 6 bases at V and 14 bases at J; junction bases unmatched: 10. Germline CDR1 SEHNR, CDR2 FQNEAQ (reference sequence). Full variable domain (remainder filled in from reference TRBV7-9 and TRBJ2-1): DTGVSQNPRHKITKRGQNVTFRCDPISEHNRLYWYRQTLGQGPEFLTYFQNEAQLEKSRLLSDRFSAERPKGSFSTLEIQRTEQGDSAMYLCASRSQGDGEFFGPGTRLTVL.

The V and J genes are TRBV5-1 and TRBJ2-5; 13 bases are a match to TRBD2. The germline CDR1 and CDR2 sequences are SGHRS and YFSETQ. The CDR3 loop spans 16 amino acids. V was clipped by 4 bases and J by 1 base; unmatched bases: 4. The CDR3 reads CASSGRLAGGQETQYF. As DNA, the CDR3 is TGCGCCAGCAGCGGCAGACTAGCGGGGGGCCAAGAGACCCAGTACTTC. The variable domain in full, completed from reference TRBV5-1 and TRBJ2-5, reads KAGVTQTPRYLIKTRGQQVTLSCSPISGHRSVSWYQQTPGQGLQFLFEYFSETQRNKGNFPGRFSGRQFSNSRSEMNVSTLELGDSALYLCASSGRLAGGQETQYFGPGTRLLVL.

The chain employs TRBV6-6 and TRBJ2-5; D is possibly TRBD2 (6 bases). The CDR3 extends over 14 amino acids. Germline lookup yields CDR1 MNHNY and CDR2 SVGAGI (reference sequence). With 2 bases removed from V and 4 bases from J, the gap between germline ends came to 11 bases. The CDR3 reads CASSYRGAGETQYF. The CDR3 DNA follows: TGTGCCAGCAGTTACCGCGGAGCGGGAGAGACCCAGTACTTC.

The chain joins TRBV6-5 to TRBJ2-7; D not certain. The V and J ends lost 0 bases and 0 bases respectively, with 6 bases between them. Germline CDR1 MNHEY, CDR2 SVGAGI. This CDR3 is built from 14 residues. The CDR3 sequence: CASSYSGASYEQYF. CDR3 bases: TGTGCCAGCAGTTACTCTGGAGCCTCCTACGAGCAGTACTTC.

This chain joins TRBV19 and TRBJ1-1, with D possibly being TRBD1 (6 bases). V was trimmed by 7 bases and J by 3 bases, leaving 12 bases between them. This CDR3 has 13 amino acids. Germline V gene sequence: CDR1 LNHDA, CDR2 SQIVND (reference sequence). The CDR3 region is CASKLTGYTEAFF. DNA for the CDR3: TGTGCCAGTAAATTAACAGGGTACACTGAAGCTTTCTTT.

The chain recombines TRBV29-1 with TRBJ2-3; 15 bases map to TRBD2. V dropped 4 bases and J dropped 0; count of bases not matched to a gene: 8. The CDR3 runs to 18 residues. Germline V gene lookup returns CDR1 SQVTM and CDR2 ANQGSEA. The CDR3 region is CSVAKWTSGGASTDTQYF. The CDR3 bases are TGCAGCGTTGCTAAATGGACTAGCGGGGGGGCTAGCACAGATACGCAGTATTTT.

The chain joins TRBV10-3 to TRBJ1-1; no firm D call. The CDR3 contains 14 residues. Germline CDR1 is ENHRY and CDR2 is SYGVKD. The ends were cut back, 6 bases at V and 1 base at J, with 12 bases in the middle. The CDR3 DNA reads as TGTGCCATCAGGACGGTCCCGGGGAACACTGAAGCTTTCTTT. Translating gives CAIRTVPGNTEAFF.

CDR3 loop: CASSLVGGWYGYTF. The CDR3 DNA reads as TGTGCCAGCAGCTTAGTGGGGGGTTGGTATGGCTACACCTTC. V is TRBV7-2 and J is TRBJ1-2, with a tentative D call TRBD1 (5 bases). CDR3 size: 14 residues. Trimming left V 1 base short and J 5 bases short, with 11 bases between. CDR1 SGHTA and CDR2 FQGNSA come from the germline V gene.

The V gene is TRBV12-3 or TRBV12-4, the J gene TRBJ2-4, with D tentatively TRBD2 (5 bases). The CDR3 sequence is 12 residues long. Trimming took 5 bases from V and 7 from J, leaving 9 bases between them. CDR3: CASSRTENIQYF. As DNA, the CDR3 is TGTGCCAGCAGTCGGACTGAGAACATTCAGTACTTC.

This clone turned up a few times. The rearrangement uses TRBV2 and TRBJ1-5; D unresolved. V gave up 6 bases and J gave up 4 bases, with 13 bases separating them. Germline CDR1 SNHLY, CDR2 FYNNEI. The CDR3 length is 14 residues. CDR3 residues: CASSEAQNNQPQHF. The DNA of the CDR3 is TGTGCCAGCAGCGAGGCGCAGAATAATCAGCCCCAGCATTTT.

The V call is TRBV7-2, the J call TRBJ2-3; 7 nucleotides line up with TRBD2. V was pared by 2 bases and J by 4 bases, with 3 bases of the junction left unmatched. The CDR3 is 14 amino acids. Germline V lookup: CDR1 SGHTA, CDR2 FQGNSA. The CDR3 sequence: CASSLTRGADTQYF. The DNA of the CDR3 is TGTGCCAGCAGCTTAACCCGGGGGGCAGATACGCAGTATTTT.

V usage is TRBV7-2 and J usage is TRBJ1-3; 10 bases are a match to TRBD1. Trimming at V came to 1 base and at J to 10 bases, leaving 7 bases not matched to a gene. This CDR3 contains 15 residues. Germline CDR1 SGHTA, CDR2 FQGNSA. The CDR3: CASSLDKGTGVTIYF. The CDR3 coding sequence is TGTGCCAGCAGCTTAGACAAAGGGACAGGGGTGACCATATATTTT.

The J gene is TRBJ1-3, the V gene TRBV6-6; weak D call: TRBD1 (6 bases). Trimming took off 4 bases at V and 3 bases at J, with 13 bases between the two ends. This CDR3 spans 15 amino acids. The germline V gene encodes CDR1 MNHNY and CDR2 SVGAGI (reference sequence). For the CDR3, the DNA is TGTGCCAGCAGTTCCGCCGACAGGCTTGGAAACACCATATATTTT. Its translation: CASSSADRLGNTIYF.

The chain has TRBV7-6 and TRBJ1-5; 7 positions agree with TRBD1. CDR3 length equals 15 residues. The ends lost 7 bases at V and 5 bases at J; junction bases unmatched: 11. Germline V lookup: CDR1 SGHVS, CDR2 FNYEAQ. CDR3: CASNLPGQLDQPQHF. Here the CDR3 DNA reads TGTGCCAGCAACCTTCCGGGACAGTTGGATCAGCCCCAGCATTTT. Complete variable domain (other parts from reference TRBV7-6 and TRBJ1-5): GAGVSQSPRYKVTKRGQDVALRCDPISGHVSLYWYRQALGQGPEFLTYFNYEAQQDKSGLPNDRFSAERPEGSISTLTIQRTEQRDSAMYRCASNLPGQLDQPQHFGDGTRLSIL.

This clone was seen a single time. CDR3 region: CASSHQETQYF. The CDR3 DNA is TGTGCCAGCAGCCATCAAGAGACCCAGTACTTC. The chain uses TRBV27 and TRBJ2-5, with D unresolved. Germline V gene lookup returns CDR1 MNHEY and CDR2 SMNVEV (reference sequence). This CDR3 has 11 amino acids. V dropped 6 bases and J dropped 2 bases, with 4 bases sitting between them.

The chain recombines TRBV29-1 with TRBJ1-1; D possibly corresponds to TRBD1 (6 bases). Trimming stripped 7 bases from V and 2 bases from J, with 11 bases between. Germline V gene data show CDR1 as SQVTM and CDR2 as ANQGSEA. CDR3 length equals 12 residues. The CDR3 sequence is CSADRTNTEAFF. The CDR3 nucleotides are TGCAGCGCCGACAGGACAAACACTGAAGCTTTCTTT.

The chain recombines TRBV9 with TRBJ1-1; 9 bases line up with TRBD1. The CDR3 runs 15 residues. CDR1 and CDR2 (germline): SGDLS, YYNGEE. V shed 5 bases, J shed 6 bases, and the junction held 11 bases outside the gene matches. CDR3 sequence: CASRPLETGGAEAFF. In DNA, the CDR3 is TGTGCCAGCAGACCGTTGGAGACAGGGGGGGCTGAAGCTTTCTTT.